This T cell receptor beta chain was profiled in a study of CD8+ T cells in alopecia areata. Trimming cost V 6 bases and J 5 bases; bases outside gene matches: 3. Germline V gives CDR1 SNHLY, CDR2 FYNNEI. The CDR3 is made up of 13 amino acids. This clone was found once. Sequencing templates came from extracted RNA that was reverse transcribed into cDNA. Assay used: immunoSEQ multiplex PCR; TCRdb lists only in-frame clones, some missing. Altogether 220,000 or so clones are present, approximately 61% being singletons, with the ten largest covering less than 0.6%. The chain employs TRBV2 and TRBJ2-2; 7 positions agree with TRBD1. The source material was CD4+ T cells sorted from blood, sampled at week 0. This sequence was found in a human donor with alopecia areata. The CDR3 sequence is CASSRQGTGELFF. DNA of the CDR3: TGTGCCAGCAGCCGACAGGGAACCGGGGAGCTGTTTTTT.